The 9 T cell receptor beta chains below come from one sample, sequenced in a study of shared clonotypes between healthy human individuals. Naive-designated CD8 cells lacked CD45RO, were positively enriched for CCR7, and omitted terminally differentiated effector memory CD45RA+ cells. Data came from immunoSEQ multiplex PCR; TCRdb stores just in-frame clones and leaves some out. The sample carries roughly 2 million clones, about 95% recorded once. The sequencing input was naive CD8+ T cells sorted from blood. The source of these receptors is a man aged 18 to 30 in good health.

CDR3 amino acids: CASSSTVGGIQYF. The DNA for the CDR3 is TGTGCCAGCAGCTCAACGGTCGGGGGCATTCAGTACTTC. The V and J genes are TRBV7-9 and TRBJ2-4, with D tentatively TRBD2 (6 bases). Trimming left V 4 bases short and J 9 bases short, with 13 bases between. The CDR3 length is 13 residues. Germline CDR1 reads SEHNR; CDR2 reads FQNEAQ (reference sequence).

The V call is TRBV6-6, the J call TRBJ2-7; the match to TRBD1 covers 7 bases. The CDR3 has 13 amino acids. Looked up from germline, CDR1 is MNHNY and CDR2 is SVGAGI (reference sequence). Trimming took 10 bases from V and 0 from J; bases not matched to a gene: 6. CDR3 nucleotides: TGTGCCATCCGGGACAGCTTCTCCTACGAGCAGTACTTC. Amino acid sequence: CAIRDSFSYEQYF.

CDR3 nucleotides: TGCGCCAGCAGCCAAGATTACAGGGCGTTAGGCGAGCAGTACTTC. Its protein is CASSQDYRALGEQYF. The V gene is TRBV4-1, the J gene TRBJ2-7, with a possible D match to TRBD1 (6 bases). V lost 0 bases and J 6 bases, leaving 15 bases between the germline ends. Germline V gene sequence: CDR1 MGHRA, CDR2 YSYEKL. The CDR3 loop spans 15 amino acids.

The gene calls are TRBV15 and TRBJ1-2; TRBD1 matches at 7 bases. CDR1 is LNHNV, CDR2 YYDKDF, per germline (reference sequence). The V segment lost 2 bases and the J segment 3 bases; nucleotides outside the gene matches: 12. The CDR3 consists of 17 residues. In DNA, the CDR3 is TGTGCCACCAGCAGACGACAGGGAAAGGGTCTAGACTATGGCTACACCTTC. The encoded protein is CATSRRQGKGLDYGYTF.

This clone was observed a few times. The same CDR3 is also encoded by other DNA sequences in this sample. The chain uses TRBV27 and TRBJ1-5; D is uncertain. This CDR3 has 12 residues. Germline assignment: CDR1 MNHEY and CDR2 SMNVEV (reference sequence). V was pared by 3 bases and J by 4 bases, with 4 bases between. The CDR3 region has the DNA TGTGCCAGCAGTTTCCCTAATCAGCCCCAGCATTTT. This codes for CASSFPNQPQHF.

The CDR3 DNA reads TGTGCCAGCATGATAGGGGTGAACACTGAAGCTTTCTTT. This encodes CASMIGVNTEAFF. This chain uses TRBV6-5 with TRBJ1-1, with D perhaps TRBD1 (5 bases). Per germline, CDR1 MNHEY and CDR2 SVGAGI. V lost 7 bases to trimming and J lost 0 bases, with 9 bases between them. The CDR3 runs 13 residues.

The chain joins TRBV4-2 to TRBJ2-7, with 11 positions matching TRBD1. V was clipped by 0 bases and J by 1 base; unmatched bases: 11. Germline assignment: CDR1 LGHNA and CDR2 YNFKEQ. CDR3 length: 19 amino acids. Here the CDR3 reads CASSQDPNPGTGGSYEQYF. The CDR3 region has the DNA TGTGCCAGCAGCCAAGACCCCAATCCCGGGACAGGGGGATCCTACGAGCAGTACTTC.

The chain recombines TRBV4-1 with TRBJ1-2; D not resolved. Germline values: CDR1 MGHRA, CDR2 YSYEKL. V shed 0 bases and J shed 0 bases, with 17 bases lying between them. The CDR3 sequence is 18 residues long. The CDR3, as DNA: TGCGCCAGCAGCCAAGATGCGCCCTCCGGGCTAGCTAACTATGGCTACACCTTC. The encoded protein is CASSQDAPSGLANYGYTF.

The J gene is TRBJ2-5, the V gene TRBV5-1; the match to TRBD2 covers 7 bases. The CDR3 is 15 amino acids. The ends lost 3 bases at V and 2 bases at J; junction bases unmatched: 7. Germline V gene sequence: CDR1 SGHRS, CDR2 YFSETQ. This CDR3 is CASSYNLADQETQYF. CDR3 in DNA: TGCGCCAGCAGCTACAATCTAGCGGATCAAGAGACCCAGTACTTC. Full variable domain (remainder filled in from reference TRBV5-1 and TRBJ2-5): KAGVTQTPRYLIKTRGQQVTLSCSPISGHRSVSWYQQTPGQGLQFLFEYFSETQRNKGNFPGRFSGRQFSNSRSEMNVSTLELGDSALYLCASSYNLADQETQYFGPGTRLLVL.